This TCR beta chain was found in a study of T cell changes during pregnancy in multiple sclerosis. Germline assignment: CDR1 SGHVS and CDR2 FNYEAQ. The CDR3 is made up of 15 amino acids. With 5 bases clipped from V and 4 bases from J, the junction kept 3 bases outside the gene matches. Sequenced by immunoSEQ multiplex PCR; TCRdb stores in-frame clones only, minus some. The table shows tens of thousands of clones, with 92% occurring only once. The sequences come from peripheral blood, collected after pregnancy. The chain combines TRBV7-6 with TRBJ2-3; 13 bases align to TRBD2. This TCR was recovered from a female donor in good health, enrolled as a control in a pregnancy study. CDR3: CASSTLAGGPDTQYF. The CDR3 DNA is TGTGCCAGCAGCACACTAGCGGGGGGGCCAGATACGCAGTATTTT.